Listed here are 12 T cell receptor beta chains from one sample, sequenced in a study of blood T cell repertoires in COVID-19. Profiling relied on immunoSEQ multiplex PCR, and the TCRdb table lists in-frame clones only, not all of them. The repertoire holds roughly 100,000 clones, with around 88% as singletons. The sequencing input was peripheral blood. The receptor source for this set is a human donor in a cohort sampled during active COVID-19.

In DNA, the CDR3 is TGTGCCAGTAGTCGGGAGGCCTCATTTTACGAGCAGTACTTC. This translates into CASSREASFYEQYF. V is TRBV19 and J is TRBJ2-7; 7 bases are shared with TRBD2. The CDR3 totals 14 residues. V was clipped by 5 bases and J by 4 bases; unmatched bases: 8. Germline V gene sequence: CDR1 LNHDA, CDR2 SQIVND (reference sequence).

V and J are TRBV30 and TRBJ2-2, with a tentative D call TRBD1 (6 bases). Per germline, CDR1 GTSNPN and CDR2 SVGIG (reference sequence). Trimming took off 4 bases at V and 5 bases at J, with 14 bases between the two ends. The CDR3 consists of 14 residues. CDR3 sequence: CAWNQLTGTGELFF. Here the CDR3 DNA reads TGTGCCTGGAATCAGTTAACAGGGACCGGGGAGCTGTTTTTT.

The V call is TRBV5-4, the J call TRBJ1-2, with TRBD1 matching over 7 bases. V dropped 1 base and J dropped 8; count of bases not matched to a gene: 5. Germline CDR1 is SGHNT and CDR2 is YYREEE (reference sequence). CDR3 length: 13 amino acids. The CDR3 DNA follows: TGTGCCAGCAGCTTGCAGGGGGTAGAAGGCTACACCTTC. This sequence encodes CASSLQGVEGYTF.

This chain links TRBV6-5 with TRBJ2-1, with D tentatively TRBD2 (5 bases). Germline lookup yields CDR1 MNHEY and CDR2 SVGAGI. Trimming took off 8 bases at V and 6 bases at J, with 14 bases between the two ends. CDR3 length equals 13 residues. CDR3 bases: TGTGCCAGCCACCGTTTGGCGGGCAATGAGCAGTTCTTC. Amino acid sequence: CASHRLAGNEQFF.

This clone has only one observation. The DNA for the CDR3 is TGTGCCAGCAGACCTGGTCCGAGCGGGGCGTACAATGAGCAGTTCTTC. It encodes CASRPGPSGAYNEQFF. The chain recombines TRBV6-6 with TRBJ2-1, with TRBD2 identical over 7 bases. V shed 6 bases and J 4 bases; nucleotides not matched to a gene: 12. The CDR3 is 16 residues long. Per germline, CDR1 MNHNY and CDR2 SVGAGI (reference sequence).

The chain links TRBV24-1 to TRBJ2-3; 11 positions agree with TRBD1. Germline V gene lookup returns CDR1 KGHDR and CDR2 SFDVKD. V shed 5 bases and J 0 bases; nucleotides not matched to a gene: 6. The CDR3 contains 17 residues. The CDR3 here is CATSGQWDRGSTDTQYF. CDR3 DNA: TGTGCCACCAGTGGCCAATGGGACAGGGGGAGCACAGATACGCAGTATTTT.

The chain recombines TRBV5-6 with TRBJ1-2; 7 bases line up with TRBD1. Per germline, CDR1 SGHDT and CDR2 YYEEEE. CDR3 size: 16 residues. Trimming at V came to 5 bases and at J to 4 bases, leaving 14 bases not matched to a gene. The CDR3 sequence: CASRRAMDRQIYGYTF. The CDR3, as DNA: TGTGCCAGCAGACGTGCTATGGACAGGCAAATCTATGGCTACACCTTC.

The DNA of the CDR3 is TGTGCCAGCAGTTTAGGGACAGGGCAATACGAGCAGTACTTC. This codes for CASSLGTGQYEQYF. The rearrangement links TRBV27 to TRBJ2-7; 9 positions agree with TRBD1. The CDR3 covers 14 residues. The germline V gene encodes CDR1 MNHEY and CDR2 SMNVEV (reference sequence). Trimming removed 2 bases from V and 4 bases from J; junction bases left unmatched: 3.

This chain connects TRBV4-3 to TRBJ1-4; D is undetermined. The germline gives CDR1 LGHNA, CDR2 YSLEER. V lost 1 base, J lost 5 bases, and 8 bases lay in between. This CDR3 has 14 residues. CDR3 in amino acids: CASSQVQLNEKLFF. The CDR3 nucleotides are TGCGCCAGCAGCCAAGTACAGCTAAATGAAAAACTGTTTTTT.

The chain uses TRBV7-3 and TRBJ2-1; TRBD1 aligns across 7 bases. This CDR3 contains 14 residues. Trimming removed 5 bases from V and 9 bases from J; junction bases left unmatched: 10. Germline V gene sequence: CDR1 SGHTA, CDR2 FQGTGA. CDR3 residues: CASSLTDRVGEQFF. The CDR3 DNA sequence: TGTGCCAGCAGCCTTACCGACAGGGTCGGTGAGCAGTTCTTC. The variable domain in full, completed from reference TRBV7-3 and TRBJ2-1, reads GAGVSQTPSNKVTEKGKYVELRCDPISGHTALYWYRQSLGQGPEFLIYFQGTGAADDSGLPNDRFFAVRPEGSVSTLKIQRTERGDSAVYLCASSLTDRVGEQFFGPGTRLTVL.

This sequence joins TRBV5-1 and TRBJ2-3, with 8 bases matching TRBD2. The germline CDR1 and CDR2 sequences are SGHRS and YFSETQ. This CDR3 spans 16 amino acids. V dropped 5 bases and J dropped 2; count of bases not matched to a gene: 10. DNA of the CDR3: TGCGCCAGCAGAACAACTAGCGGAGGACTCACAGATACGCAGTATTTT. It specifies CASRTTSGGLTDTQYF.

This clone was counted a few times. The chain carries TRBV7-8 and TRBJ1-2; 9 bases are shared with TRBD1. The CDR3 covers 15 residues. Trimming took 0 bases from V and 8 from J; bases not matched to a gene: 7. The germline V gene encodes CDR1 SGHVS and CDR2 FQNEAQ. CDR3 protein: CASSLAGTGRQGYTF. CDR3 sequence (DNA): TGTGCCAGCAGCTTAGCGGGGACAGGGCGACAAGGCTACACCTTC.